These 20 T cell receptor beta chains came from one sample sequenced in a study of CD8 T cells in ankylosing spondylitis. Study conclusions and caveats: Characteristic, it appeared, of ankylosing spondylitis blood was a TCR beta motif of about eight highly homologous variants.

Their antigen targets remain unknown. TCRdb itself ran the 5' RACE reads through MiXCR, one entry per CDR3 protein. The sample carries over 450,000 distinct CDR3 sequences, roughly 13% recorded once. The specimen sequenced was blood, either unsorted or a sorted T cell fraction (not recorded which). Every receptor here comes from a male donor with ankylosing spondylitis.

V is TRBV7-9 and J is TRBJ2-3, with TRBD1 matching 9 bases. The V segment lost 5 bases and the J segment 6 bases; nucleotides outside the gene matches: 9. CDR1 is SEHNR, CDR2 FQNEAQ, per germline (reference sequence). The length of the CDR3 is 15 residues. CDR3 nucleotide sequence: TGTGCCAGCAGCCAAGATACAGGGGGCGCGGATACGCAGTATTTT. Translated, it gives CASSQDTGGADTQYF.

V is TRBV25-1 and J is TRBJ2-1; 12 nucleotides agree with TRBD1. The trim removed 9 bases at V and 6 bases at J, leaving 6 bases unmatched. The CDR3 runs 14 residues. Germline V gene data show CDR1 as MGHDK and CDR2 as SYGVNS. For the CDR3, the DNA is TGTGCCAGGATCCCGGGACAGGGGGCCAATGAGCAGTTCTTC. It translates to CARIPGQGANEQFF.

The V call is TRBV7-9, the J call TRBJ2-2, with a tentative D call TRBD2 (6 bases). This CDR3 is 14 amino acids long. Germline CDR1 is SEHNR and CDR2 is FQNEAQ (reference sequence). Trimming shortened V by 8 bases and J by 2 bases, and 12 bases separated the two germline ends. The CDR3 region has the DNA TGTGCCAGCCGCGAGACTAGTAACACCGGGGAGCTGTTTTTT. Its protein product is CASRETSNTGELFF.

At least ten counts were recorded for this clonotype. The rearrangement joins TRBV10-3 to TRBJ2-7; the D is unclear. The length of the CDR3 is 12 residues. Germline CDR1 and CDR2: ENHRY and SYGVKD. V shed 3 bases and J shed 3 bases, with 6 bases lying between them. The CDR3 DNA is TGTGCCATCAGTGACAGAGGCTACGAGCAGTACGTC. Protein product: CAISDRGYEQYV.

This clonotype has a handful of counts. The rearrangement links TRBV5-5 to TRBJ2-5, with D possibly being TRBD2 (5 bases). The CDR3 is 12 amino acids. Germline V gives CDR1 SGHKS, CDR2 YYEKEE (reference sequence). Trimming cost V 5 bases and J 5 bases, with 10 bases left between them. The CDR3 is CASSQRAETQYF. The CDR3 region has the DNA TGTGCCAGCAGTCAGAGGGCGGAGACCCAGTACTTC.

This clonotype was observed a few times. The chain employs TRBV20-1 and TRBJ1-2, with TRBD1 matching 7 bases. The CDR3 length is 14 residues. V shed 4 bases and J 2 bases; nucleotides not matched to a gene: 7. Germline V gene lookup returns CDR1 DFQATT and CDR2 SNEGSKA (reference sequence). The CDR3: CSATWTGKNYGYTF. For the CDR3, the DNA is TGCAGTGCTACCTGGACAGGAAAGAACTATGGCTACACCTTC.

This chain connects TRBV3-1 to TRBJ2-1, with 9 bases identical to TRBD2. This CDR3 contains 16 residues. Germline V gene sequence: CDR1 LGHDT, CDR2 YNNKEL (reference sequence). Losses at the gene ends were 4 bases for V and 5 bases for J; bases not matched to a gene: 9. The CDR3 spells CASSLRTSAKHNEQFF. The DNA for the CDR3 is TGTGCCAGCAGCCTTAGGACTAGCGCAAAACACAATGAGCAGTTCTTC.

In its sample, this clonotype was seen many times. This CDR3 reads CASSLGDKSTDTQYF. The CDR3 bases are TGTGCCAGCAGTTTGGGCGACAAAAGCACAGATACGCAGTATTTT. The rearrangement links TRBV12-3 or TRBV12-4 to TRBJ2-3, with D unresolved. V gave up 3 bases and J gave up 0 bases, with 10 bases separating them. The CDR3 has 15 amino acids.

The DNA for the CDR3 is TGTGCCAGCAGCTTAGTGGCTAGCGGGAGCCCAGATACGCAGTATTTT. This gives the protein CASSLVASGSPDTQYF. This chain links TRBV11-2 with TRBJ2-3, with TRBD2 matching over 10 bases. V shed 1 base and J 4 bases; nucleotides not matched to a gene: 5. The CDR3 is made up of 16 amino acids. Germline assignment: CDR1 SGHAT and CDR2 FQNNGV.

The chain links TRBV24-1 to TRBJ1-1; 8 bases line up with TRBD1. Germline V lookup: CDR1 KGHDR, CDR2 SFDVKD. This CDR3 has 13 amino acids. Trimming took 4 bases from V and 10 from J; bases not matched to a gene: 7. In nucleotides, the CDR3 is TGTGCCACCAGTGACCCCCGGACAGGGAGAGCTTTCTTT. As protein: CATSDPRTGRAFF.

In nucleotides, the CDR3 is TGTGCCAGCAGACCTCCGGGCACAGATACGCAGTATTTT. This codes for CASRPPGTDTQYF. V is TRBV28 and J is TRBJ2-3; D is unresolved. V lost 6 bases, J lost 1 base, and 8 bases lay in between. Germline V gives CDR1 MDHEN, CDR2 SYDVKM. CDR3 size: 13 residues.

This clonotype was counted ten times or more. This chain joins TRBV7-9 and TRBJ1-2; tentative D call: TRBD1 (6 bases). The CDR3 consists of 14 residues. Trimming left V 3 bases short and J 4 bases short, with 12 bases between. Germline CDR1 reads SEHNR; CDR2 reads FQNEAQ (reference sequence). The CDR3 sequence is CASSLDREAYGYTF. CDR3 coding DNA: TGTGCCAGCAGCTTGGACAGAGAGGCCTATGGCTACACCTTC.

This clonotype was observed a handful of times. The rearrangement uses TRBV3-1 and TRBJ2-7; TRBD2 is a possible D gene (6 bases). This CDR3 has 13 residues. Germline V gives CDR1 LGHDT, CDR2 YNNKEL (reference sequence). The germline V and J ends were trimmed by 2 bases and 2 bases, with 7 bases remaining between them. In DNA, the CDR3 is TGTGCCAGCAGCCAAAGGAGGGCCTACGAGCAGTACTTC. Translated, it gives CASSQRRAYEQYF.

This clonotype was detected many times. The CDR3 DNA sequence: TGTGCCAGCAGCCTTCGGACGACAGGGAAAGAAAAACTGTTTTTT. It specifies CASSLRTTGKEKLFF. The rearrangement joins TRBV3-1 to TRBJ1-4, with 7 bases lining up with TRBD1. The CDR3 is made up of 15 amino acids. Germline values: CDR1 LGHDT, CDR2 YNNKEL (reference sequence). J gave up 8 bases and V 4 bases, and 10 bases lay outside the gene matches.

This chain connects TRBV6-5 to TRBJ2-1; D not certain. V was trimmed by 0 bases and J by 5 bases, leaving 11 bases between them. CDR1 and CDR2 (germline): MNHEY, SVGAGI. This CDR3 is 15 amino acids long. This CDR3 reads CASSYSGGRHNEQFF. Written as DNA, the CDR3 is TGTGCCAGCAGTTACTCCGGCGGACGACACAATGAGCAGTTCTTC.

A few counts support this clonotype. J is TRBJ2-7 and V is TRBV6-1; TRBD2 is a possible D gene (5 bases). There are 13 residues in the CDR3. The V end was cut by 7 bases, the J end by 3 bases, with 13 bases between. The germline V gene has CDR1 MNHNS and CDR2 SASEGT. The CDR3 sequence is CASIEAEFYEQYF. The CDR3 DNA sequence: TGTGCCAGCATCGAAGCGGAGTTCTACGAGCAGTACTTC.

The chain carries TRBV11-3 and TRBJ2-1; 14 bases map to TRBD2. This CDR3 is 15 amino acids long. After removal of 5 bases from V and 8 bases from J, the junction contained 5 bases not matched to a gene. Germline assignment: CDR1 SGHNT and CDR2 YENEEA. CDR3: CASSRLAGGGDEQFF. CDR3 DNA: TGTGCCAGCAGCCGACTAGCGGGAGGGGGGGATGAGCAGTTCTTC.

The V and J genes are TRBV6-1 and TRBJ1-5, with 7 bases aligning to TRBD1. CDR3 length: 15 residues. The trim removed 4 bases at V and 2 bases at J, leaving 5 bases unmatched. CDR1 is MNHNS, CDR2 SASEGT, per germline. The CDR3 spells CASSVGQEGNQPQHF. CDR3 coding DNA: TGTGCCAGCAGTGTAGGACAGGAGGGCAATCAGCCCCAGCATTTT.

This clonotype was detected ten times or more. This chain uses TRBV5-6 with TRBJ2-7, with 8 bases that match TRBD2. The CDR3 totals 15 residues. Germline-derived CDR1 and CDR2 are SGHDT and YYEEEE. The junction had 10 bases not matched to a gene; V was cut back by 5 bases and J by 3 bases. CDR3 region: CASSFLSGRGYEQYF. Written as DNA, the CDR3 is TGTGCCAGCAGTTTTTTAAGCGGGAGAGGCTACGAGCAGTACTTC.

The chain employs TRBV20-1 and TRBJ2-1; 10 positions agree with TRBD2. CDR3 length: 16 amino acids. V shed 3 bases and J 2 bases; nucleotides not matched to a gene: 7. Germline-derived CDR1 and CDR2 are DFQATT and SNEGSKA (reference sequence). The CDR3 region is CSASTSGIRPYNEQFF. The CDR3 coding sequence is TGCAGTGCTAGTACTAGCGGGATTCGCCCCTACAATGAGCAGTTCTTC.